A few counts support the clone carrying this TCR beta chain. V lost 0 bases to trimming and J lost 0 bases, with 7 bases between them. Germline V gene sequence: CDR1 SGDLS, CDR2 YYNGEE. The CDR3 consists of 15 residues. In the original workflow: Cell counts per sample came from amplifying reference gene primers. The repertoire was sequenced with immunoSEQ multiplex PCR; TCRdb's copy has only in-frame clones and lacks some. Clonal size and the V and J genes are those of that table, whereas D and trimming came from the DNA. Found here are 250,000 or so clones, around 86% of them singletons; the top ten hold around 5%. This entry comes from a study of blood T cell repertoires in COVID-19.

The genes are TRBV9 and TRBJ2-1, with D unresolved. Sequenced sample: peripheral blood. The TCR sequence derives from a woman aged 55-69 years with COVID-19, enrolled during active disease. The CDR3, as DNA: TGTGCCAGCAGCGTAGGGCAGAACTCCTACAATGAGCAGTTCTTC. This codes for CASSVGQNSYNEQFF.